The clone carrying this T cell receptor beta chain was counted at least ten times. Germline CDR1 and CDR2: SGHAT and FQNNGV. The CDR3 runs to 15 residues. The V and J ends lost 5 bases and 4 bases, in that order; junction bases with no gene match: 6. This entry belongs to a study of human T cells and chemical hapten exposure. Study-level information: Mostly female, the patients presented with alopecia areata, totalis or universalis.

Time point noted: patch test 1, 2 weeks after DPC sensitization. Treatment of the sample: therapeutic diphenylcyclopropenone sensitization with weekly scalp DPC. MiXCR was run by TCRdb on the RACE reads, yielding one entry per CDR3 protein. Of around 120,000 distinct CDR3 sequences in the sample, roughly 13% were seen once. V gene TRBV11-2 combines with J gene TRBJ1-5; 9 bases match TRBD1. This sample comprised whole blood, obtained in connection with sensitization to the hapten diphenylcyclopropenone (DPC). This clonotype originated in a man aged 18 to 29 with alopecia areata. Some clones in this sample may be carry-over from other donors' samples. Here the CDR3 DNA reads TGTGCCAGCAGCCGACGAGGGACAGGGAATCAGCCCCAGCATTTT. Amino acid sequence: CASSRRGTGNQPQHF.